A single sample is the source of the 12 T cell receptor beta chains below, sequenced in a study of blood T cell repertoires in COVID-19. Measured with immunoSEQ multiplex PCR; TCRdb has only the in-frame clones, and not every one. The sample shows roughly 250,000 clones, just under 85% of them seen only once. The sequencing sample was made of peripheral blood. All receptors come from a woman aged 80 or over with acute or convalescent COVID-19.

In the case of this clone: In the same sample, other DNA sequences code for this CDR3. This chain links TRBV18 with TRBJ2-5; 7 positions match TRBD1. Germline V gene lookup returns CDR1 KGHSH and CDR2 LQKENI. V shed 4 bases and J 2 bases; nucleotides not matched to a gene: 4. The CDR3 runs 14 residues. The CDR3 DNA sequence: TGTGCCAGCTCACGAAACAGGGGTCAAGAGACCCAGTACTTC. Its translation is CASSRNRGQETQYF.

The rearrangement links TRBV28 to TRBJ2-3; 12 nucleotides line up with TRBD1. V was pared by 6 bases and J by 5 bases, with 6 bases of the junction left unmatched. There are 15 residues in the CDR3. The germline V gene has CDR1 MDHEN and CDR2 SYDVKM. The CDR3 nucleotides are TGTGCCAGCAGGGGACAGGGGGCGCCCGAAGATACGCAGTATTTT. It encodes CASRGQGAPEDTQYF.

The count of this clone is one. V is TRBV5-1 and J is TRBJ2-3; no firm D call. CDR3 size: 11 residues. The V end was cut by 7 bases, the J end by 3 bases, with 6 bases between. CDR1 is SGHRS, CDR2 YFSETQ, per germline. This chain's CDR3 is CASATTDTQYF. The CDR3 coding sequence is TGCGCCAGCGCAACTACAGATACGCAGTATTTT.

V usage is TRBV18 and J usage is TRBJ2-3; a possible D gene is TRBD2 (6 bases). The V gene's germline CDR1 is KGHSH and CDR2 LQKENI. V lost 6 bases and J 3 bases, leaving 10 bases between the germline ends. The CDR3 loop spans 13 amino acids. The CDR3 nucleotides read TGTGCCAGCTCCCGGGAGAAGACAGATACGCAGTATTTT. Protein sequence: CASSREKTDTQYF.

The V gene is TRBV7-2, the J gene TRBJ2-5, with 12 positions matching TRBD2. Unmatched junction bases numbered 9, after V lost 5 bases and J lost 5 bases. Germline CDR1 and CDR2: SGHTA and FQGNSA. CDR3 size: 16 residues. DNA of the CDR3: TGTGCCAGCAGCCCGACTAGCGGGAGCGGGGGCGAGACCCAGTACTTC. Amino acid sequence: CASSPTSGSGGETQYF.

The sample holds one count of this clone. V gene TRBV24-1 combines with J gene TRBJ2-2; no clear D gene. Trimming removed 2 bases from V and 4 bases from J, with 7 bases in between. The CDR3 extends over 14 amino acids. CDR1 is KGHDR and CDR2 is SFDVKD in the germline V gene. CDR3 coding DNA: TGTGCCACCAGTGATTCGACGGGCACCGGGGAGCTGTTTTTT. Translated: CATSDSTGTGELFF.

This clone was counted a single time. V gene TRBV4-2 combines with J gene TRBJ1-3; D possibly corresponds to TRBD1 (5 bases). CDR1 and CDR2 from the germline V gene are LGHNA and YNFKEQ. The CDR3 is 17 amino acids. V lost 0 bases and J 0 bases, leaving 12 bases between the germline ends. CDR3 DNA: TGTGCCAGCAGCCAAGAACCCCTGGGGCTCTCTGGAAACACCATATATTTT. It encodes CASSQEPLGLSGNTIYF.

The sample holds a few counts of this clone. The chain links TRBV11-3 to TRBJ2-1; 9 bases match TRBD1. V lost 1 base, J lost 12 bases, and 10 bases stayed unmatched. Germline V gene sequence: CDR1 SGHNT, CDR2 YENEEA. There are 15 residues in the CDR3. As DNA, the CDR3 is TGTGCCAGCAGCTTAGGCGAGACAGGGGGACTTGGGCAGTTCTTC. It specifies CASSLGETGGLGQFF.

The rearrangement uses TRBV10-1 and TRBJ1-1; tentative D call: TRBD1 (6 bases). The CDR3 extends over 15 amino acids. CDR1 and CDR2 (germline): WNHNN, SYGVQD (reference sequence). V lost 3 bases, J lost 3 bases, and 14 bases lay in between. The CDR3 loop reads CASSETGLTDTEAFF. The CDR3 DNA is TGCGCCAGCAGTGAAACAGGGTTGACAGACACTGAAGCTTTCTTT.

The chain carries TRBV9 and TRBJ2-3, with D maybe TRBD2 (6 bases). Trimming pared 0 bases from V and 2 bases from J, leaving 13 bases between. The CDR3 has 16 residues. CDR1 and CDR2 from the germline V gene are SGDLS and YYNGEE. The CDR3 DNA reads TGTGCCAGCAGCGTAGGGTGGGAGGTCCCCACAGATACGCAGTATTTT. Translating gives CASSVGWEVPTDTQYF.

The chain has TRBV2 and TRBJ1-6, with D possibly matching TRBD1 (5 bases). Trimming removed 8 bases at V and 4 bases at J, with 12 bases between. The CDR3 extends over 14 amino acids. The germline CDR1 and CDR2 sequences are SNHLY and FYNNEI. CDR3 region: CASRRPGYNSPLHF. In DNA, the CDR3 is TGTGCCAGCCGAAGACCAGGGTATAATTCACCCCTCCACTTT.

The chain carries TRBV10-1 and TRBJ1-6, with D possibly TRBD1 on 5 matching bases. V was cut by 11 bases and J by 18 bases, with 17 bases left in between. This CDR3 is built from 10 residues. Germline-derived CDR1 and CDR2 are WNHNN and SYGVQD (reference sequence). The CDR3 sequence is CAGPPRGAHF. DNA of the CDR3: TGCGCCGGCCCCCCCCGTGGGGCCCACTTT.